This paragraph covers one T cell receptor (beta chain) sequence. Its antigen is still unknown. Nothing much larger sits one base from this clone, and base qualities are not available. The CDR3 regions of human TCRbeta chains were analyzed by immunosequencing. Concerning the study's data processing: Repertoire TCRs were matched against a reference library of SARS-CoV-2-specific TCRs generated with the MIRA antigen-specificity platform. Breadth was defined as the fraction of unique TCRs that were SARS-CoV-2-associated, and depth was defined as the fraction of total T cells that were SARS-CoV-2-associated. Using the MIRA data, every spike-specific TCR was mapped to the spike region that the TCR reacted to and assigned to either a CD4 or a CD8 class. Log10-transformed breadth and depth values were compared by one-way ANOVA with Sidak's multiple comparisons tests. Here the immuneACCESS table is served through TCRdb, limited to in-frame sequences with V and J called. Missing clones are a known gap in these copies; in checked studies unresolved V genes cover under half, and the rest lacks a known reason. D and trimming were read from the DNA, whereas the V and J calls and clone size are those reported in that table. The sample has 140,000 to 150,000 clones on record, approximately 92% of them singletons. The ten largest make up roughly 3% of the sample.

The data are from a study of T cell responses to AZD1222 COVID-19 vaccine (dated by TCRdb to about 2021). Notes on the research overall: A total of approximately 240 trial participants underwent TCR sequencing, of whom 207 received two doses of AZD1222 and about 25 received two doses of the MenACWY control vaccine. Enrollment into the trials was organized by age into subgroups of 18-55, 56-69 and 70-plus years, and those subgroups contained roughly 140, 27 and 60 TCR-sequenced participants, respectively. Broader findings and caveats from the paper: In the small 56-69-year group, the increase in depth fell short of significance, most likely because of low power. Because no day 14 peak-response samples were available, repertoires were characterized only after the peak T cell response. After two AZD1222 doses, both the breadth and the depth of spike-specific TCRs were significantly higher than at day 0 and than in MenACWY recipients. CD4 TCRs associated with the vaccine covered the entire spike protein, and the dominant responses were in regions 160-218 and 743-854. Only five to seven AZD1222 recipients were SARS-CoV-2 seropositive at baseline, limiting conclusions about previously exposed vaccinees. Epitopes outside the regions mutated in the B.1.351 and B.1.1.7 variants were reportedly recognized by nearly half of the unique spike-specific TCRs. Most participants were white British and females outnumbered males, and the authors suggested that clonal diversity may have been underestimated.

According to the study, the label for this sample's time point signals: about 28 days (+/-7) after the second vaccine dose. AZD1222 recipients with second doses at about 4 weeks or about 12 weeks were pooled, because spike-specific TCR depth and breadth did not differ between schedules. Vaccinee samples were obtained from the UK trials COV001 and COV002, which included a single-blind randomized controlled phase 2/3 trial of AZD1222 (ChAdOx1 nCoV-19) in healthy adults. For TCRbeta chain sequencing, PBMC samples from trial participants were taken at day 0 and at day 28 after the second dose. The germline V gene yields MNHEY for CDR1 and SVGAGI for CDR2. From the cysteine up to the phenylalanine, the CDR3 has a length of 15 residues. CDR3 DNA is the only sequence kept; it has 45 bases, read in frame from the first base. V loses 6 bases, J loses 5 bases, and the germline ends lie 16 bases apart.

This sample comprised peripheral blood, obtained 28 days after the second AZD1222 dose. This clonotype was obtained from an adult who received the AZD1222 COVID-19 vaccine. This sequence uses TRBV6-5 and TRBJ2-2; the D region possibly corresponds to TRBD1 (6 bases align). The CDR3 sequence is CASSYLTGRTGELFF. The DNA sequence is TGTGCCAGCAGCTACCTCACAGGGAGAACCGGGGAGCTGTTTTTT.